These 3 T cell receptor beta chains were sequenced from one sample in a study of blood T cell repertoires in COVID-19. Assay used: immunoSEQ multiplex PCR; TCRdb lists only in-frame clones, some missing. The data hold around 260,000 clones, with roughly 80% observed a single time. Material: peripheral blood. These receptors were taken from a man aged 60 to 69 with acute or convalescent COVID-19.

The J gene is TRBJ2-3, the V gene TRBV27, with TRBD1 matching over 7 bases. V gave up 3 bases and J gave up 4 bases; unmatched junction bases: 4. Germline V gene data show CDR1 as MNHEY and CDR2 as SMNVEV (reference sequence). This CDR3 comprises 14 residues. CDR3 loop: CASSFPDRSDTQYF. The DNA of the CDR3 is TGTGCCAGCAGTTTCCCGGACAGGTCAGATACGCAGTATTTT.

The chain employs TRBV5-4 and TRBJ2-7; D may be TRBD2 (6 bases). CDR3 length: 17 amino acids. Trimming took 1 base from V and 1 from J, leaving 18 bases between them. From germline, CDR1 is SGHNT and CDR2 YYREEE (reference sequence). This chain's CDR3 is CASSLRGRTKASYEQYF. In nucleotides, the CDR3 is TGTGCCAGCAGCTTGCGGGGACGGACTAAAGCTTCCTACGAGCAGTACTTC.

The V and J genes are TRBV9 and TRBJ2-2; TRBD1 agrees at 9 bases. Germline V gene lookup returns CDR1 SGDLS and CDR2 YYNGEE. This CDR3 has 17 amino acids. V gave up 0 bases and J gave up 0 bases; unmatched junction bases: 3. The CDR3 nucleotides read TGTGCCAGCAGCGTAGCCGGACAGGGGTCGAACACCGGGGAGCTGTTTTTT. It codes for CASSVAGQGSNTGELFF.